This T cell receptor (beta chain) stems from a study of blood T cell repertoires in COVID-19. Turning to the study itself: Both acute and convalescent COVID-19 samples were obtained from the United States, Italy and Spain.

As originally analysed: Reference gene primer amplification gave estimated nucleated cell counts. The method was immunoSEQ multiplex PCR; TCRdb's version includes in-frame clones alone and lacks a portion of them. Clone size and V and J calls were adopted from that table, with D and trimming inferred from the DNA. The repertoire holds under 550,000 clones, with 80% to 90% as singletons. The receptor was isolated from a man between 18 and 29 years old with COVID-19, enrolled during active disease. The specimen was peripheral blood.

As DNA, the CDR3 is TGTGCCAGCTGGTCTAACATGGACAGGGGATATGGAGAGACCCAGTACTTC. Its protein product is CASWSNMDRGYGETQYF. The chain employs TRBV27 and TRBJ2-5; 9 bases match TRBD1. Looked up from germline, CDR1 is MNHEY and CDR2 is SMNVEV (reference sequence). The CDR3 consists of 17 residues. Trimming cost V 8 bases and J 4 bases; bases outside gene matches: 17.